This record concerns one T cell receptor beta chain sequence. The data derive from a study of blood T cell repertoires in COVID-19. Study-level background: The United States, Italy and Spain supplied acute and convalescent COVID-19 samples.

The repertoire was sequenced with immunoSEQ multiplex PCR; TCRdb's copy has only in-frame clones and lacks some. The sample has 150,000 or so clones, about nine tenths seen once. Germline loops: CDR1 MNHEY, CDR2 SMNVEV (reference sequence). The CDR3 is 15 amino acids. The trim removed 8 bases at V and 1 base at J, leaving 9 bases unmatched. The gene calls are TRBV27 and TRBJ1-2; 8 positions agree with TRBD1. The sample comprised PBMCs or T cells enriched from blood (not recorded which). The clonotype comes from a woman aged 40 to 49 who had been exposed to COVID-19. Here the CDR3 reads CASSAHRGDNYGYTF. The CDR3 region has the DNA TGTGCCAGCTCCGCACACAGGGGGGATAACTATGGCTACACCTTC.